This T cell receptor beta chain was obtained from a study of blood T cell repertoires in COVID-19. Study-wide background: Sources were T cells, B-cell-depleted T cells, or PBMCs; the material itself was cDNA or gDNA.

This clone is a singleton in its sample. Libraries were prepared by immunoSEQ multiplex PCR; TCRdb keeps only in-frame clonotypes and omits some of them. Seen here are fewer than 250,000 clones, over 80% observed once, and the top ten hold 6.8%. Between the trimmed V and J ends, which lost 5 bases and 3 bases, there was a span of 8 bases. Germline V gene sequence: CDR1 KGHDR, CDR2 SFDVKD. The CDR3 is made up of 13 amino acids. Participant ages covered about 18 to 95 years across about two dozen US areas. This rearrangement joins TRBV24-1 to TRBJ2-3; tentative D call: TRBD1 (5 bases). The sequence came from a woman in her 40s who had recovered from COVID-19. The specimen sequenced was PBMCs or T cells enriched from blood (not recorded which). Here the CDR3 reads CATSGPGTDTQYF. In DNA form, the CDR3 reads TGTGCCACCAGTGGTCCAGGGACAGATACGCAGTATTTT.